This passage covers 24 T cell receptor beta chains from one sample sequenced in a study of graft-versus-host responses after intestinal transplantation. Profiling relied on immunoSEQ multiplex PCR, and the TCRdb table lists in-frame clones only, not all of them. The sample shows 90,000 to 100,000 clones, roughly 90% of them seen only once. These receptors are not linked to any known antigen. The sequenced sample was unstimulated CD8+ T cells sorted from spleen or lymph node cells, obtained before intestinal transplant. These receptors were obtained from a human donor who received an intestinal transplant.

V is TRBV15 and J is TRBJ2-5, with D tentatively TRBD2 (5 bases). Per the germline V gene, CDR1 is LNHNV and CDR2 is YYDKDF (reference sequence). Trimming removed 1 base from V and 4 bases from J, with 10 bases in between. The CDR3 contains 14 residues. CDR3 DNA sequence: TGTGCCACCAGCAGAGGTGGAGGAGTAGAGACCCAGTACTTC. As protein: CATSRGGGVETQYF.

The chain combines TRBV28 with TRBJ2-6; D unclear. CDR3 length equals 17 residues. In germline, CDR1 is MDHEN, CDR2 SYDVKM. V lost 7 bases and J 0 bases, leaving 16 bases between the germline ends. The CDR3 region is CASTPWRSSSGANVLTF. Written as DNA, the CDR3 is TGTGCCAGCACCCCATGGCGGTCCAGCTCTGGGGCCAACGTCCTGACTTTC.

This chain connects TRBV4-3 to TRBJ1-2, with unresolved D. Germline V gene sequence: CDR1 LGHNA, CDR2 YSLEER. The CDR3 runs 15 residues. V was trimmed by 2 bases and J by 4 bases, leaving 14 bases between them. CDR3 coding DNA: TGCGCCAGCAGCCAACAGCCTTCCAGCGTCTATGGCTACACCTTC. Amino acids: CASSQQPSSVYGYTF.

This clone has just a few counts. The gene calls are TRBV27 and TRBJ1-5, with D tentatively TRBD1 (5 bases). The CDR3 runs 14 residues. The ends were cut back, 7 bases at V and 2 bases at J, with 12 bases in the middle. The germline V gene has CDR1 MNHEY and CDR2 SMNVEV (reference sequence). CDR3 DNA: TGTGCCAGCATGCGGTTAGGGGGCAATCAGCCCCAGCATTTT. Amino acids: CASMRLGGNQPQHF.

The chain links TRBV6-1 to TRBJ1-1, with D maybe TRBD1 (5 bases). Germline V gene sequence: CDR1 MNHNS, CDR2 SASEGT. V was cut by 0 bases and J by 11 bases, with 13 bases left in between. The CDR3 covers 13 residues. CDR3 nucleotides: TGTGCCAGCAGTGAAGCGCCGGGGGGAGTGGCTTTCTTT. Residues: CASSEAPGGVAFF.

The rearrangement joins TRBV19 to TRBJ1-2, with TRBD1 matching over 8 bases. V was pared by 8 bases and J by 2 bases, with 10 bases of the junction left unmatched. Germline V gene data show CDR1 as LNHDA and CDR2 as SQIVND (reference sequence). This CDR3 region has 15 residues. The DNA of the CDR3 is TGTGCCAGTTACGGTCAGGGGGCCCAGAACTATGGCTACACCTTC. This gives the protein CASYGQGAQNYGYTF.

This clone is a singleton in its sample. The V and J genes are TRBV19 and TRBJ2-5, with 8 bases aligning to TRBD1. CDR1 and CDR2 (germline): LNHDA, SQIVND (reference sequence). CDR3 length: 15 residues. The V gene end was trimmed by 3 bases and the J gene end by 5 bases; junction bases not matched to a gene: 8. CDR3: CASSMETGVGETQYF. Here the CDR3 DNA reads TGTGCCAGTAGTATGGAGACAGGGGTTGGGGAGACCCAGTACTTC. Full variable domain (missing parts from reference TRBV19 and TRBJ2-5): DGGITQSPKYLFRKEGQNVTLSCEQNLNHDAMYWYRQDPGQGLRLIYYSQIVNDFQKGDIAEGYSVSREKKESFPLTVTSAQKNPTAFYLCASSMETGVGETQYFGPGTRLLVL.

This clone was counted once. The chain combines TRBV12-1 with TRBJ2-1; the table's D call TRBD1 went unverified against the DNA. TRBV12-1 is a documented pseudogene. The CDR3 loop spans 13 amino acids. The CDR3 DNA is TGTGCCCTTCCGGGACAGGGACGGGATGAGCAGTTCTTC. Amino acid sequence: CALPGQGRDEQFF.

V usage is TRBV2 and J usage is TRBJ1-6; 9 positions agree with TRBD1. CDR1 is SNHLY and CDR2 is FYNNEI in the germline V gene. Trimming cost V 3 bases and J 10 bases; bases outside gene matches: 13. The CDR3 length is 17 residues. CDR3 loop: CASSDLIRTGENSPLHF. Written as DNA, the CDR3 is TGTGCCAGCAGTGACCTAATACGGACAGGGGAAAACTCACCCCTCCACTTT.

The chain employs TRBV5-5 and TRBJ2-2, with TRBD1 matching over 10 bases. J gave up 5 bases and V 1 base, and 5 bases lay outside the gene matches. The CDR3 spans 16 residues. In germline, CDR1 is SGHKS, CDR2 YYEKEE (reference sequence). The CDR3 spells CASSLRTGGRTGELFF. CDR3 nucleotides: TGTGCCAGCAGCTTGCGGACAGGGGGGAGAACCGGGGAGCTGTTTTTT.

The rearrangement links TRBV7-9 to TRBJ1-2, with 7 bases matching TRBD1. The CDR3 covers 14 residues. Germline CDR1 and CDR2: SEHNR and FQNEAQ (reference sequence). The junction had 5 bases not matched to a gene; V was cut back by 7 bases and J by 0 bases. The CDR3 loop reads CASTGQATNYGYTF. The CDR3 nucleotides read TGTGCCAGCACCGGACAGGCCACTAACTATGGCTACACCTTC.

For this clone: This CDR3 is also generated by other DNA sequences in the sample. The CDR3 protein is CASSLRAWQEQETQYF. The DNA of the CDR3 is TGTGCCAGCAGTCTCAGGGCCTGGCAGGAGCAGGAGACCCAGTACTTC. The chain joins TRBV27 to TRBJ2-5; possibly TRBD1 for D (5 bases). The CDR3 length is 16 residues. Trimming pared 5 bases from V and 5 bases from J, leaving 21 bases between. Germline loops: CDR1 MNHEY, CDR2 SMNVEV (reference sequence).

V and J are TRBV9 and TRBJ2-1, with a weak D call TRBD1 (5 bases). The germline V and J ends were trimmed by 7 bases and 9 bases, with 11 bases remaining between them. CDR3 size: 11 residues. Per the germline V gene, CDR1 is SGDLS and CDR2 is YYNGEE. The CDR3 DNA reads TGTGCCAGCGGGGCGTGGGGTGAGCAGTTCTTC. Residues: CASGAWGEQFF.

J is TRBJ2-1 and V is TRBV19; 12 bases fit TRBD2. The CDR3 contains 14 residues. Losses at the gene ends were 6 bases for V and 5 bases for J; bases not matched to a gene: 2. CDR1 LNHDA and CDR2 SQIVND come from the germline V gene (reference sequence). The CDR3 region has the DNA TGTGCCAGTAGGACTAGCGGGAGCCACAATGAGCAGTTCTTC. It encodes CASRTSGSHNEQFF. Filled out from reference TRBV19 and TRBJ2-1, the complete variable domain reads DGGITQSPKYLFRKEGQNVTLSCEQNLNHDAMYWYRQDPGQGLRLIYYSQIVNDFQKGDIAEGYSVSREKKESFPLTVTSAQKNPTAFYLCASRTSGSHNEQFFGPGTRLTVL.

In DNA, the CDR3 is TGCAGCGGACTAGCGGCGGAAAACTACGAGCAGTACTTC. This sequence encodes CSGLAAENYEQYF. The chain uses TRBV29-1 and TRBJ2-7; TRBD2 aligns across 9 bases. This CDR3 has 13 residues. Per the germline V gene, CDR1 is SQVTM and CDR2 is ANQGSEA. The ends lost 7 bases at V and 3 bases at J; junction bases unmatched: 7.

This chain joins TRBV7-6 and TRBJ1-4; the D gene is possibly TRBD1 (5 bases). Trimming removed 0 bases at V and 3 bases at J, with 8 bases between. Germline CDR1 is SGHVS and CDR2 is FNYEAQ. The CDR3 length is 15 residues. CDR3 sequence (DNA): TGTGCCAGCAGCTTAGCCAGGGCGGCTAATGAAAAACTGTTTTTT. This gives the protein CASSLARAANEKLFF.

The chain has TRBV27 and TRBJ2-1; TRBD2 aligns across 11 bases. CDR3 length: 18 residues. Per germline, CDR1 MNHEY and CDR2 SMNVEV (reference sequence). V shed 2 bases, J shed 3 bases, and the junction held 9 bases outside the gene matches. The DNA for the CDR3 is TGTGCCAGCAGTTTACCGCCTTCTAGCGGGAGGATCTACAATGAGCAGTTCTTC. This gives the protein CASSLPPSSGRIYNEQFF.

The CDR3 nucleotides read TGCGCCAGCAGCCCTCCCGACGCGGGAGCGAGAGAGACCCAGTACTTC. Encoded protein: CASSPPDAGARETQYF. This chain links TRBV4-1 with TRBJ2-5; TRBD2 matches 7 bases. Germline CDR1 reads MGHRA; CDR2 reads YSYEKL. The trim removed 4 bases at V and 4 bases at J, leaving 12 bases unmatched. The CDR3 consists of 16 residues.

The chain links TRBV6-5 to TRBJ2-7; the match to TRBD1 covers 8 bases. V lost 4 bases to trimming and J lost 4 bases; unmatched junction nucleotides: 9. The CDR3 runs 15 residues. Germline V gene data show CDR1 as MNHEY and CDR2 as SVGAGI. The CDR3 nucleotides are TGTGCCAGCAGTTTCGGACAGGGCTACTCGTACGAGCAGTACTTC. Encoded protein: CASSFGQGYSYEQYF.

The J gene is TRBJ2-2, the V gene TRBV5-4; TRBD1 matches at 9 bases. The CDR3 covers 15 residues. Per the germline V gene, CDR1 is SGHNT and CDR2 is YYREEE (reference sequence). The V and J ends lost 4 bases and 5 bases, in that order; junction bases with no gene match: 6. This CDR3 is CASSPGQGRTGELFF. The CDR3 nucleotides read TGTGCCAGCAGCCCCGGACAGGGGAGGACCGGGGAGCTGTTTTTT.

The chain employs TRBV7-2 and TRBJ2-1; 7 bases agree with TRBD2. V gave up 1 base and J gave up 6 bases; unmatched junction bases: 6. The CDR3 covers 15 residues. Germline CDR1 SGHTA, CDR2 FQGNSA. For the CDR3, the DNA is TGTGCCAGCAGCTTAGTTGCGGGAGTAGCCAATGAGCAGTTCTTC. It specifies CASSLVAGVANEQFF.

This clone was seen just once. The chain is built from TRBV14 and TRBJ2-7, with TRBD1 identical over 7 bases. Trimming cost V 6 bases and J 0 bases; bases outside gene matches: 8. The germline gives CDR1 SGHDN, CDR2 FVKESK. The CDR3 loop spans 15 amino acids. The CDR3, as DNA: TGTGCCAGCAGAGGACGGGACAGTTTCTCCTACGAGCAGTACTTC. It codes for CASRGRDSFSYEQYF.

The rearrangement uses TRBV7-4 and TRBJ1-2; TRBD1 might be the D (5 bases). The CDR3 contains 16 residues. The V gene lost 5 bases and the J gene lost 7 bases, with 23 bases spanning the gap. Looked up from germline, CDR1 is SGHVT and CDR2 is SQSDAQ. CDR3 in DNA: TGTGCCAGCAGCCCTAGTAAACAGATGGGGGGAAGTGGCTACACCTTC. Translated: CASSPSKQMGGSGYTF.

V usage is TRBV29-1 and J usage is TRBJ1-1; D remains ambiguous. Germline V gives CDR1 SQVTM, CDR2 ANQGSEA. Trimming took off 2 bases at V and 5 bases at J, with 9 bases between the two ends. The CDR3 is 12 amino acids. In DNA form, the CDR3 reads TGCAGCGTTGAAATGAGGAGGACTGAAGCTTTCTTT. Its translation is CSVEMRRTEAFF.